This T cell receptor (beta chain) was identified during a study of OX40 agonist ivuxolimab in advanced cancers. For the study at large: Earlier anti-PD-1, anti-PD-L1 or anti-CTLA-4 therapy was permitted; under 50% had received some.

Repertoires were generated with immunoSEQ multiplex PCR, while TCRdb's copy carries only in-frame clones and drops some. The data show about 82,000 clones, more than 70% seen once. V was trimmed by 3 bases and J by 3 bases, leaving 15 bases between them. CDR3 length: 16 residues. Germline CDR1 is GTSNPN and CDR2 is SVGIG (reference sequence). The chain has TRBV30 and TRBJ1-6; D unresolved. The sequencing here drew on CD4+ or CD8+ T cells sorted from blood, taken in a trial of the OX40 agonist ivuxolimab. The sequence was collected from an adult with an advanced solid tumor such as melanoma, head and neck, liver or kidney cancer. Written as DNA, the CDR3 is TGTGCCTGGAGGGAAGGGCAGAGGATCTATAATTCACCCCTCCACTTT. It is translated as CAWREGQRIYNSPLHF.